The rows below give T cell receptor beta chains drawn from one sample of a study of blood T cell repertoires in COVID-19. The method was immunoSEQ multiplex PCR; TCRdb's version includes in-frame clones alone and lacks a portion of them. There are 15,000 to 20,000 clones in the sample; approximately 93% occur only once, and around 5% lies in the top ten. Material: peripheral blood. The source is a human donor in a cohort sampled during active COVID-19. Each CDR3 is given with its conserved first and last residue. Fields, in order: D gene, clone size, V gene, J gene, CDR3 protein, CDR3 DNA. D genes are given only for firm matches. The listing skips clone size in some rows; elsewhere it reads once, few, many or a size class.

.	.	TRBV5-6	TRBJ1-3	CASSGQNLNTIYF	TGTGCCAGCAGCGGACAGAACCTAAACACCATATATTTT
.	.	TRBV6-6	TRBJ2-1	CASSQTVMSSYNEQFF	TGTGCCAGCAGCCAGACAGTCATGAGCTCCTACAATGAGCAGTTCTTC
.	.	TRBV28	TRBJ2-7	CASSYHYEQYF	TGTGCCAGCAGTTATCACTACGAGCAGTACTTC
TRBD2	.	TRBV5-1	TRBJ2-1	CASSLGGAGPYNEQFF	TGCGCCAGCAGCTTGGGAGGAGCGGGACCCTACAATGAGCAGTTCTTC
TRBD1	.	TRBV5-4	TRBJ2-7	CASSRRTGIYEQYF	TGTGCCAGCAGCAGAAGGACAGGGATCTACGAGCAGTACTTC
.	.	TRBV11-2	TRBJ2-6	CASSARGYGANVLTF	TGTGCCAGCAGCGCTAGGGGGTACGGGGCCAACGTCCTGACTTTC
TRBD2	.	TRBV27	TRBJ2-1	CASSLSDGLVNEQFF	TGTGCCAGCAGTTTATCGGACGGACTAGTGAATGAGCAGTTCTTC
.	.	TRBV11-2	TRBJ1-2	CASSLKTSLGYTF	TGTGCCAGCAGCTTAAAGACTTCTTTGGGCTACACCTTC
.	once	TRBV14	TRBJ2-1	CASSQEYGGEQFF	TGTGCCAGCAGCCAAGAGTATGGAGGTGAGCAGTTCTTC
.	.	TRBV12-3/TRBV12-4	TRBJ2-3	CASRVAPKDTQYF	TGTGCCAGCAGGGTAGCGCCTAAGGATACGCAGTATTTT
.	.	TRBV6-5	TRBJ1-6	CASSYDVWSNSPLHF	TGTGCCAGCAGTTACGATGTGTGGAGCAATTCACCCCTCCACTTT
.	.	TRBV25-1	TRBJ1-6	CASSDGKYNSPLHF	TGTGCCAGCAGTGACGGGAAATATAATTCACCCCTCCACTTT
TRBD2	.	TRBV19	TRBJ2-7	CASSIAGVYEQYF	TGTGCCAGTAGTATTGCGGGAGTCTACGAGCAGTACTTC
TRBD1	.	TRBV7-3	TRBJ1-2	CASSLVPGQGEDGYTF	TGTGCCAGCAGCTTGGTACCGGGACAGGGAGAGGATGGCTACACCTTC
TRBD2	.	TRBV7-6	TRBJ2-1	CASSPQGTSGGPRYNEQFF	TGTGCCAGCAGCCCACAAGGGACTAGCGGGGGGCCTAGATACAATGAGCAGTTCTTC
.	once	TRBV13	TRBJ2-7	CASSPGPYEQYF	TGTGCCAGCAGCCCAGGCCCCTACGAGCAGTACTTC
TRBD1	.	TRBV25-1	TRBJ1-1	CASHGQGVWNTEAFF	TGTGCCAGCCACGGACAGGGGGTTTGGAACACTGAAGCTTTCTTT
.	.	TRBV9	TRBJ1-6	CASSVQGSGSPLHF	TGTGCCAGCAGCGTACAGGGATCGGGTTCACCCCTCCACTTT
.	.	TRBV6-5	TRBJ1-3	CASSYSQDSGNTIYF	TGTGCCAGCAGTTACTCTCAGGACTCTGGAAACACCATATATTTT
.	.	TRBV11-2	TRBJ1-2	CASRFSEGGTNYGYTF	TGTGCCAGCAGATTCTCCGAGGGTGGAACTAACTATGGCTACACCTTC
.	.	TRBV27	TRBJ2-7	CASRSLSYEQYF	TGTGCCAGCAGGAGCTTGAGCTACGAGCAGTACTTC
TRBD2	.	TRBV13	TRBJ2-7	CASSSGLAELSYEQYF	TGTGCCAGCAGCTCGGGACTAGCAGAGCTCTCCTACGAGCAGTACTTC
TRBD1	.	TRBV18	TRBJ1-2	CASSPTGGGGYTF	TGTGCCAGCTCACCGACAGGGGGCGGTGGCTACACCTTC
.	.	TRBV6-2/TRBV6-3	TRBJ1-5	CASSSWEKGGNNQPQHF	TGTGCCAGCAGCTCGTGGGAGAAAGGCGGGAACAATCAGCCCCAGCATTTT
TRBD1	.	TRBV19	TRBJ2-3	CASSRSRQGADTQYF	TGTGCCAGTAGTAGGAGCCGACAGGGGGCAGATACGCAGTATTTT
.	.	TRBV4-2	TRBJ2-5	CASSQDKVGAAQETQYF	TGTGCCAGCAGCCAAGATAAAGTGGGGGCCGCCCAAGAGACCCAGTACTTC
TRBD1	.	TRBV11-2	TRBJ2-7	CASSSYLRSGTGGLEQYF	TGTGCCAGCAGCTCGTACCTTAGAAGTGGGACAGGGGGCCTCGAGCAGTACTTC
.	.	TRBV7-3	TRBJ1-5	CASSLRVKGDTLRGNQPQHF	TGTGCCAGCAGCTTAAGGGTAAAGGGAGACACTCTAAGGGGCAATCAGCCCCAGCATTTT
.	.	TRBV5-6	TRBJ1-2	CASSSQGATYGYTF	TGTGCCAGCAGCTCACAGGGAGCTACCTATGGCTACACCTTC
.	.	TRBV29-1	TRBJ2-1	CSVERDNEQFF	TGCAGCGTTGAGCGGGATAATGAGCAGTTCTTC
TRBD1	.	TRBV7-6	TRBJ2-7	CASSSGGGHEQYF	TGTGCCAGCAGCTCAGGGGGCGGGCACGAGCAGTACTTC
TRBD1	.	TRBV27	TRBJ1-4	CASSQLGQGNEKLFF	TGTGCCAGCAGTCAATTGGGACAGGGGAATGAAAAACTGTTTTTT
.	.	TRBV11-2	TRBJ2-5	CATSEGETQYF	TGTGCCACCTCGGAGGGAGAGACCCAGTACTTC
TRBD2	.	TRBV3-1/TRBV3-2	TRBJ2-7	CASSQELLAGVYEQYF	TGTGCCAGCAGCCAAGAGCTACTAGCGGGCGTCTACGAGCAGTACTTC
TRBD2	.	TRBV7-9	TRBJ2-7	CASSLVMTREGHGEQYF	TGTGCCAGCAGCTTAGTGATGACGCGGGAGGGCCATGGTGAGCAGTACTTC
TRBD1	.	TRBV28	TRBJ2-1	CASSATGTGAYNEQFF	TGTGCCAGCAGTGCTACGGGGACAGGGGCCTACAATGAGCAGTTCTTC
TRBD2	.	TRBV19	TRBJ2-1	CASSDGLAGYNEQFF	TGTGCCAGTAGCGACGGACTAGCGGGCTACAATGAGCAGTTCTTC
.	.	TRBV10-2	TRBJ2-7	CASSDRGHGSYEQYF	TGCGCCAGCAGTGACAGGGGCCACGGCTCCTACGAGCAGTACTTC
TRBD2	.	TRBV7-2	TRBJ2-7	CASSFRLAGDYEQYF	TGTGCCAGCAGCTTCCGACTAGCGGGGGATTACGAGCAGTACTTC
TRBD2	once	TRBV4-2	TRBJ2-1	CASSTVAGGGNEQFF	TGTGCCAGCAGCACGGTAGCGGGGGGTGGTAATGAGCAGTTCTTC